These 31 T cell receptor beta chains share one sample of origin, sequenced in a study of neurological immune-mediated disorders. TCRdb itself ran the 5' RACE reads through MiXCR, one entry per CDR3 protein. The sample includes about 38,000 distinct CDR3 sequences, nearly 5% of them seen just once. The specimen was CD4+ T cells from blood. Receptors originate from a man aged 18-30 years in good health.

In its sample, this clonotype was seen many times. The chain's CDR3 is CASGRDRGLGEAFF. CDR3 DNA sequence: TGTGCCAGCGGCCGGGACAGGGGCCTTGGGGAAGCTTTCTTT. This chain uses TRBV5-6 with TRBJ1-1; 10 bases align to TRBD1. The CDR3 is 14 residues long. Germline lookup yields CDR1 SGHDT and CDR2 YYEEEE. The V gene end was trimmed by 7 bases and the J gene end by 8 bases; junction bases not matched to a gene: 11.

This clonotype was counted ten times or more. The CDR3 sequence: CASKASGGGGRQPQHF. The DNA of the CDR3 is TGTGCCAGCAAGGCAAGTGGTGGAGGGGGGCGGCAGCCCCAGCATTTT. This chain uses TRBV2 with TRBJ1-5; D is possibly TRBD1 (6 bases). Germline V CDR1 and CDR2: SNHLY, FYNNEI. The V end was cut by 7 bases, the J end by 7 bases, with 23 bases between. The CDR3 length is 16 residues.

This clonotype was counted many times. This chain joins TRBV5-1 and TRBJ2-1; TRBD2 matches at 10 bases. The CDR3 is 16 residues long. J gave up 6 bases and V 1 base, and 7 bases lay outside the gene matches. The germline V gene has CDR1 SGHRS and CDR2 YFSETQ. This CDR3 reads CASSLLVASGGNEQFF. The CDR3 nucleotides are TGCGCCAGCAGCTTGCTGGTGGCTAGCGGGGGCAATGAGCAGTTCTTC.

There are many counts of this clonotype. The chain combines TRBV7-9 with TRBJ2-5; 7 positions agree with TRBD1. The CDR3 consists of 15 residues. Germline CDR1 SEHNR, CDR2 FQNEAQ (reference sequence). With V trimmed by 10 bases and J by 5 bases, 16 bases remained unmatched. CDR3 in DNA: TGTGCCACCCAACTATCGACAGGGTTCTCGGAGACCCAGTACTTC. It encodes CATQLSTGFSETQYF.

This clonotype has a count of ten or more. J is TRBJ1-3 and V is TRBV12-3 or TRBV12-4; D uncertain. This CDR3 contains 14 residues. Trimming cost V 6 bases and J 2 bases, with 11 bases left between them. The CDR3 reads CASSLREAGNTIYF. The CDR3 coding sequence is TGTGCCAGCAGCCTACGCGAAGCTGGAAACACCATATATTTT.

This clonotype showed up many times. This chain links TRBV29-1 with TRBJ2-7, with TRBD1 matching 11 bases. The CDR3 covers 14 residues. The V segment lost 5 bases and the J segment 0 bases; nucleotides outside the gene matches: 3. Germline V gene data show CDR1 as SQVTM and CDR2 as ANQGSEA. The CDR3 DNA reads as TGCAGCGTTAGGGACAGGGGGGGCTCCTACGAGCAGTACTTC. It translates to CSVRDRGGSYEQYF.

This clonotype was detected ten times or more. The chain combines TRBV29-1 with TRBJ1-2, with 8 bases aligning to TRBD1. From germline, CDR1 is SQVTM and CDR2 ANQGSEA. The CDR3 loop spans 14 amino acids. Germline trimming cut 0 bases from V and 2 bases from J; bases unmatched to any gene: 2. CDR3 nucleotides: TGCAGCGTTGAAGATCGGACAGGGAACTATGGCTACACCTTC. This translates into CSVEDRTGNYGYTF.

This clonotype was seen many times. The CDR3 loop is CASSLLVGGGSPLHF. The CDR3 DNA sequence: TGCGCCAGCAGCCTTCTAGTGGGGGGAGGTTCACCCCTCCACTTT. The chain couples TRBV4-3 to TRBJ1-6; D is perhaps TRBD1 (5 bases). CDR1 and CDR2 from the germline V gene are LGHNA and YSLEER. The CDR3 sequence is 15 residues long. V was trimmed by 4 bases and J by 9 bases, leaving 16 bases between them.

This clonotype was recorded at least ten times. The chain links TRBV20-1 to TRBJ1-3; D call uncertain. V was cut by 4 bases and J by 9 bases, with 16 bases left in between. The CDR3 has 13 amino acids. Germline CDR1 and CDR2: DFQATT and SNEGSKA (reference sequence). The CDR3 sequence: CSATNPDGSTIYF. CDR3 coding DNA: TGCAGTGCTACTAACCCGGACGGCTCCACCATATATTTT.

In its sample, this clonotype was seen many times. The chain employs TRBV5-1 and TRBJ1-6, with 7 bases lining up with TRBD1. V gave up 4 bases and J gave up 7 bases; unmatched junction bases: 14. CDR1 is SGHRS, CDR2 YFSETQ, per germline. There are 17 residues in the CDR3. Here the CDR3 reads CASSATGTAKENSPLHF. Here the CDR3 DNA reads TGCGCCAGCAGCGCGACCGGGACAGCCAAGGAGAATTCACCCCTCCACTTT.

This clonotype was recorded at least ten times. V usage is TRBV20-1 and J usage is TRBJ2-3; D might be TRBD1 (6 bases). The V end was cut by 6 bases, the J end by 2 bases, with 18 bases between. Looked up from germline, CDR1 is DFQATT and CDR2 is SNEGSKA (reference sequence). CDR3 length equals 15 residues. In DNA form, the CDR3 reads TGCAGTGCCACATCACTGGACAGACTCACAGATACGCAGTATTTT. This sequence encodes CSATSLDRLTDTQYF.

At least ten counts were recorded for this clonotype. The CDR3 is CASSYSIQYEQYF. The CDR3, as DNA: TGTGCCAGCAGTTACTCGATCCAGTACGAGCAGTACTTC. The chain links TRBV6-5 to TRBJ2-7; D remains unclear. With 0 bases removed from V and 4 bases from J, the gap between germline ends came to 7 bases. This CDR3 is built from 13 residues. The germline CDR1 and CDR2 sequences are MNHEY and SVGAGI.

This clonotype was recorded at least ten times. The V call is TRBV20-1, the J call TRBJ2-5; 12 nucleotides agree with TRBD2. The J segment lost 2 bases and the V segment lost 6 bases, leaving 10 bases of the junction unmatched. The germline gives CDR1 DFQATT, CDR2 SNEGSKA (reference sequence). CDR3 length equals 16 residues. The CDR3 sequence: CSARLAGAKLQETQYF. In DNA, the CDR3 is TGCAGTGCCAGACTAGCGGGGGCCAAGCTTCAAGAGACCCAGTACTTC.

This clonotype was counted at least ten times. CDR3 in amino acids: CASSLDGNSGANVLTF. As DNA, the CDR3 is TGCGCCAGCAGCTTGGACGGGAACTCTGGGGCCAACGTCCTGACTTTC. The chain carries TRBV5-1 and TRBJ2-6, with TRBD2 as a possible D gene (5 bases). CDR1 and CDR2 (germline): SGHRS, YFSETQ. Trimming took 0 bases from V and 0 from J, leaving 7 bases between them. This CDR3 region has 16 residues.

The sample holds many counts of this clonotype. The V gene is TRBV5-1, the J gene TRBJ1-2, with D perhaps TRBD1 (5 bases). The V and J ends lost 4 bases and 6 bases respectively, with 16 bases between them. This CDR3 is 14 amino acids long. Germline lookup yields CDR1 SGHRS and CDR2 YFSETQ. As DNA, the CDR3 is TGCGCCAGCAGCCCCGGGACTCATGTCGATGGCTACACCTTC. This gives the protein CASSPGTHVDGYTF. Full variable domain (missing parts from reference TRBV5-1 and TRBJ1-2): KAGVTQTPRYLIKTRGQQVTLSCSPISGHRSVSWYQQTPGQGLQFLFEYFSETQRNKGNFPGRFSGRQFSNSRSEMNVSTLELGDSALYLCASSPGTHVDGYTFGSGTRLTVV.

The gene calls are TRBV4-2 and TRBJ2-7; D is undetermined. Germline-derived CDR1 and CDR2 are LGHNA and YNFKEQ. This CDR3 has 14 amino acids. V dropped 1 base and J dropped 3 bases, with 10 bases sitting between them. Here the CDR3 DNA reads TGTGCCAGCAGCCAAGCAGACTTGAACTACGAGCAGTACTTC. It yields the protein CASSQADLNYEQYF.

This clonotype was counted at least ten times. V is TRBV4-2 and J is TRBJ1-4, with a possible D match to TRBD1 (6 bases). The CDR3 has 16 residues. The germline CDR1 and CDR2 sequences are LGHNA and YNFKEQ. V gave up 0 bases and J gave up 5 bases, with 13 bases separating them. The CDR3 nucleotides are TGTGCCAGCAGCCAAGATCCAACAGGGCAGAATGAAAAACTGTTTTTT. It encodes CASSQDPTGQNEKLFF.

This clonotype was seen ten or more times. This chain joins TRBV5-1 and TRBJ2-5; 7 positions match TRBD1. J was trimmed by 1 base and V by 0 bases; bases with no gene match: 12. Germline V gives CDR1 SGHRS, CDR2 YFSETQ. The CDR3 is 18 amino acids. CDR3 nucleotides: TGCGCCAGCAGCTTGGGAGTTCTGGACAGGAGATTCCAAGAGACCCAGTACTTC. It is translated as CASSLGVLDRRFQETQYF.

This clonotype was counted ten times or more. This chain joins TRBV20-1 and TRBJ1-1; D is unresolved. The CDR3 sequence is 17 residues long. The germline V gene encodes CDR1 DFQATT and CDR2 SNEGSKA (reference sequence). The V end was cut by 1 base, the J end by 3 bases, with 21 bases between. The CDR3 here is CSARGSRTHLRHTEAFF. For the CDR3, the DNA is TGCAGTGCTAGAGGCAGCAGGACTCATCTTCGACACACTGAAGCTTTCTTT.

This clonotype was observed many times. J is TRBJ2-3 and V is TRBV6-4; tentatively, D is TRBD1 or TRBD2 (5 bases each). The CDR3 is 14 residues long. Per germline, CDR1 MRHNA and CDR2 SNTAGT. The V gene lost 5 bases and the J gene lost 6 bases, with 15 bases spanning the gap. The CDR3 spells CASSTGQLGDTQYF. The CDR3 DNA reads TGTGCCAGCAGTACCGGACAACTAGGGGATACGCAGTATTTT.

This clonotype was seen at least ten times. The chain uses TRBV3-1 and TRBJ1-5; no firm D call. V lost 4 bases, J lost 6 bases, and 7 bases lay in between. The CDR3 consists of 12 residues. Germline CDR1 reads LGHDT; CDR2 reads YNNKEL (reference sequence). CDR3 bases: TGTGCCAGCAGCCGAAGTGGTCAGCCCCAGCATTTT. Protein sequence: CASSRSGQPQHF.

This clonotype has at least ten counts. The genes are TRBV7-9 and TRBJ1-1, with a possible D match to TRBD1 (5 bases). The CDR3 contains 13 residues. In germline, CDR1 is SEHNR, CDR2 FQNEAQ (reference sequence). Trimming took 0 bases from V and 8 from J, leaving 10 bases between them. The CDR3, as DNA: TGTGCCAGCAGCTTAGCGCCGGGGGACGAAGCTTTCTTT. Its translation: CASSLAPGDEAFF. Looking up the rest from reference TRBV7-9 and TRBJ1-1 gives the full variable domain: DTGVSQNPRHKITKRGQNVTFRCDPISEHNRLYWYRQTLGQGPEFLTYFQNEAQLEKSRLLSDRFSAERPKGSFSTLEIQRTEQGDSAMYLCASSLAPGDEAFFGQGTRLTVV.

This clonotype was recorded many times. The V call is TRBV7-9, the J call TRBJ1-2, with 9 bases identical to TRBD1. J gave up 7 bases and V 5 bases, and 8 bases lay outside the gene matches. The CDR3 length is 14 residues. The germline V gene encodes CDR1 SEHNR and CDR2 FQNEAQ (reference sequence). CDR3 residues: CASSPKDRGAGYTF. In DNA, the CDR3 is TGTGCCAGCAGCCCCAAGGACAGGGGTGCTGGCTACACCTTC.

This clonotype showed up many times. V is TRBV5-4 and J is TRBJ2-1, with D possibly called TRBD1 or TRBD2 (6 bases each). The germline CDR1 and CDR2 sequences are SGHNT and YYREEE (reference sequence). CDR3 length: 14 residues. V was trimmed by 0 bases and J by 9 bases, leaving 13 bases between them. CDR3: CASSLVGGQGEQFF. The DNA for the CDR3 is TGTGCCAGCAGCTTGGTAGGGGGGCAGGGTGAGCAGTTCTTC.

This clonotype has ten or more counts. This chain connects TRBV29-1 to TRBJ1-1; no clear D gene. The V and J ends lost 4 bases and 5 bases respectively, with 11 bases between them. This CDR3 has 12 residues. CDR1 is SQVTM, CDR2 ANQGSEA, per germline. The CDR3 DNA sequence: TGCAGCGTTGGAGAGGTTGGTACTGAAGCTTTCTTT. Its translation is CSVGEVGTEAFF. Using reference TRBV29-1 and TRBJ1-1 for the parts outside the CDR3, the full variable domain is SAVISQKPSRDICQRGTSLTIQCQVDSQVTMMFWYRQQPGQSLTLIATANQGSEATYESGFVIDKFPISRPNLTFSTLTVSNMSPEDSSIYLCSVGEVGTEAFFGQGTRLTVV.

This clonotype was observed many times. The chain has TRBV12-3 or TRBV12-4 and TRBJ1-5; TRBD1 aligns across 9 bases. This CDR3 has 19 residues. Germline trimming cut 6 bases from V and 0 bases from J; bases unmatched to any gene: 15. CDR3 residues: CASSLYIPGQGYSNQPQHF. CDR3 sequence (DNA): TGTGCCAGCAGCCTCTATATACCGGGACAGGGTTATAGCAATCAGCCCCAGCATTTT.

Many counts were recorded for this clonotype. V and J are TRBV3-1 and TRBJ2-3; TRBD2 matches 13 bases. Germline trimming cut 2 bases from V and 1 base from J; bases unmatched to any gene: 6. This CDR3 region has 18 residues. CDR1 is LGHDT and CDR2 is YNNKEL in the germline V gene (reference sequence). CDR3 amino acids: CASSQPTSGGAGTDTQYF. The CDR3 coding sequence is TGTGCCAGCAGCCAACCCACTAGCGGGGGGGCGGGCACAGATACGCAGTATTTT.

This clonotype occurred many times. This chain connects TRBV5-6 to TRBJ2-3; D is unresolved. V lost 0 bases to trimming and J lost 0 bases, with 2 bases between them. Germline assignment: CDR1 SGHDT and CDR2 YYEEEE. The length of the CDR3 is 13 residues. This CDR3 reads CASSLDSTDTQYF. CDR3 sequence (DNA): TGTGCCAGCAGCTTGGACAGCACAGATACGCAGTATTTT. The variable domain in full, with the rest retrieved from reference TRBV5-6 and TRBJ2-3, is DAGVTQSPTHLIKTRGQQVTLRCSPKSGHDTVSWYQQALGQGPQFIFQYYEEEERQRGNFPDRFSGHQFPNYSSELNVNALLLGDSALYLCASSLDSTDTQYFGPGTRLTVL.

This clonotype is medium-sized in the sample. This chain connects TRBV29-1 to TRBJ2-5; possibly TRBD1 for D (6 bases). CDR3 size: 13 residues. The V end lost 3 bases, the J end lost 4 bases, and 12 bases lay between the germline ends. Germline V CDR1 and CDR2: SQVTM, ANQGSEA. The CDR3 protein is CSVEKTGPETQYF. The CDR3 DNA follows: TGCAGCGTTGAGAAGACAGGTCCAGAGACCCAGTACTTC.

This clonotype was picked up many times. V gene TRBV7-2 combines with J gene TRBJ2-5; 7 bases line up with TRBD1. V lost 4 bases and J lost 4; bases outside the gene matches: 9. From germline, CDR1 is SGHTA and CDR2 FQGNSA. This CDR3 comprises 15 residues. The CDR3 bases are TGTGCCAGCAGCTCGAGCTACAGGGGAATAGAGACCCAGTACTTC. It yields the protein CASSSSYRGIETQYF.

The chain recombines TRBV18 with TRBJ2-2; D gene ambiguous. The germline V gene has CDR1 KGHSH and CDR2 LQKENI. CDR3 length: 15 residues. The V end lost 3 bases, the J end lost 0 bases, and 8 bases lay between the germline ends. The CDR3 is CASSPDGPNTGELFF. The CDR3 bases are TGTGCCAGCTCACCGGACGGGCCGAACACCGGGGAGCTGTTTTTT.